The entry below describes one T cell receptor beta chain. The method was immunoSEQ multiplex PCR; TCRdb's version includes in-frame clones alone and lacks a portion of them. The sample consists of 240,000 or so clones, about 89% of them appearing once. Trimming took 1 base from V and 3 from J, leaving 12 bases between them. Germline V gene data show CDR1 as KGHSH and CDR2 as LQKENI. The length of the CDR3 is 15 residues. The data stem from a study of blood T cell repertoires in COVID-19. The clonotype originates from a man aged 40-50 years who had recovered from COVID-19. V is TRBV18 and J is TRBJ2-5, with a weak D call TRBD2 (5 bases). Specimen: PBMCs or T cells enriched from blood (not recorded which). The DNA for the CDR3 is TGTGCCAGCTCACCACGTTTCGATAGCGAAGAGACCCAGTACTTC. It codes for CASSPRFDSEETQYF.